This T cell receptor (beta chain) was observed in a study of cytomegalovirus exposure and HLA in healthy donors. On the study more broadly: Genetic ancestry analysis placed 81% of the 398 donors that were genotyped in the Caucasian-associated cluster. Whole-study results and caveats: Sequencing depth across donors, presence/absence analyses assumed, was roughly uniform. Sequencing likely generated an artifact that appeared as a cluster of highly shared sequence variants.

This clone was counted once. As yet, its antigen is unknown. Trimming pared 0 bases from V and 0 bases from J, leaving 9 bases between. The CDR3 length is 16 residues. Germline loops: CDR1 MRHNA, CDR2 SNTAGT. The PCR made use of 60 Vbeta and 13 Jbeta primers. Sequencing was performed with immunoSEQ multiplex PCR; in TCRdb, only in-frame clones are kept and a portion is missing. The sample contains approximately 70,000 clones, around 75% of which appear only once. Source material: PBMCs. The clonotype was recovered from a man aged 55 to 70 in good health and CMV-seropositive. The chain carries TRBV6-4 and TRBJ2-1; D unclear. In DNA form, the CDR3 reads TGTGCCAGCAGTGACTCGGGCAGTAGCTCCTACAATGAGCAGTTCTTC. Translation: CASSDSGSSSYNEQFF.